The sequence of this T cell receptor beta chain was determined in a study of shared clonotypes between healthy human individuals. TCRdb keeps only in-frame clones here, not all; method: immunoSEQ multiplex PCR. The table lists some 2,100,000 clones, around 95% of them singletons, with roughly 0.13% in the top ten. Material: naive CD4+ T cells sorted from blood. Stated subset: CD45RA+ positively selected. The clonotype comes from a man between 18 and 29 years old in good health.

CDR3 in DNA: TGTGCCAGCAGCGTACAGGAAAAGAACACCGGGGAGCTGTTTTTT. This codes for CASSVQEKNTGELFF. The chain employs TRBV6-1 and TRBJ2-2; a possible D gene is TRBD1 (5 bases). Germline CDR1 reads MNHNS; CDR2 reads SASEGT. V was shortened by 6 bases and J by 1 base, with 12 bases between the two germline ends. This CDR3 is built from 15 residues.